These 2 T cell receptor beta chains were sequenced from one sample in a study of T cells in Graves' hyperthyroidism and ophthalmopathy. Amplification targeted TCR beta CDR3 regions from RNA transcripts. Carried out on the TCR CDR3, a first-round RT-PCR used the HTBI primer set. TCRdb independently ran MiXCR on the multiplex PCR reads; one entry per CDR3 protein. The sample has 650,000 to 750,000 distinct CDR3 sequences; around 15% are singletons. Sequencing used blood. These receptors originate from a young woman with Graves' hyperthyroidism.

This clonotype has more than one count but fewer than ten. The V and J genes are TRBV20-1 and TRBJ1-1, with D perhaps TRBD1 (5 bases). V lost 5 bases to trimming and J lost 3 bases, with 13 bases between them. Germline V gene sequence: CDR1 DFQATT, CDR2 SNEGSKA (reference sequence). The length of the CDR3 is 13 residues. The CDR3 protein is CSAQTALHTEAFF. The CDR3 nucleotides are TGCAGTGCTCAGACAGCCCTCCACACTGAAGCTTTCTTT.

CDR3 coding DNA: TGTGCCAGCAGCCAAGACCCAGGGATCGTGTACAATGAGCAGTTCTTC. Its protein product is CASSQDPGIVYNEQFF. The V call is TRBV3-1, the J call TRBJ2-1; possible D gene TRBD1, 5 bases. The CDR3 covers 16 residues. Looked up from germline, CDR1 is LGHDT and CDR2 is YNNKEL (reference sequence). Trimming took 0 bases from V and 4 from J, leaving 13 bases between them.